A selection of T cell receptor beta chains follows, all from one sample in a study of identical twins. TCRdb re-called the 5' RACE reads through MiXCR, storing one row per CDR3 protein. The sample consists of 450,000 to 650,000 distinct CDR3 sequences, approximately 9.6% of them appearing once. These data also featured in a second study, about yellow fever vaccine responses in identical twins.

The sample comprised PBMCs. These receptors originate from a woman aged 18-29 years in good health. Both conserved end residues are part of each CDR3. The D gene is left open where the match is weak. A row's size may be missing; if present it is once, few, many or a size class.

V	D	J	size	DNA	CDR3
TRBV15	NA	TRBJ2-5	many	TGTGCCACCAGCAGAGGAACCGGACAGCCGGAGACCCAGTACTTC	CATSRGTGQPETQYF
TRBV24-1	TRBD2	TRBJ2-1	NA	TGTGCCACCAGTGACTCGACTAGCGGGAGACGGCATGAGCAGTTCTTC	CATSDSTSGRRHEQFF
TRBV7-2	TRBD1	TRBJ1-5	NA	TGTGCCAGCAGCCCTGGGACAGGGTATCAGCCCCAGCATTTT	CASSPGTGYQPQHF
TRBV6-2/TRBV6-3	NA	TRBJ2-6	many	TGTGCCAGCACCGATGGGGGCGCTGGGGCCAACGTCCTGACTTTC	CASTDGGAGANVLTF
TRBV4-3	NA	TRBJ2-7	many	TGCGCCAGCAGCCAAGATTCCCCAATGAGGGTCCCTTTTATCTACGAGCAGTACTTC	CASSQDSPMRVPFIYEQYF
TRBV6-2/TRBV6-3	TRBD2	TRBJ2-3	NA	TGTGCCAGCAGTTTGGGAGGGTTAAGAGATACGCAGTATTTT	CASSLGGLRDTQYF
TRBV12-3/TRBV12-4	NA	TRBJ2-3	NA	TGTGCCAGCAGGGCCCTGGGGGACCACACAGATACGCAGTATTTT	CASRALGDHTDTQYF
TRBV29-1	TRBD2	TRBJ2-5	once	TGCAGCGTTGAAGGCGGGAGAAGACACGAGACCCAGTACTTC	CSVEGGRRHETQYF
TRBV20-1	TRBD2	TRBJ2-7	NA	TGCAGTGCTAGCATCGAACTAGCGGGCGAGCAGTACTTC	CSASIELAGEQYF
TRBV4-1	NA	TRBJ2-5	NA	TGCGCCAGCAGCCAAGGCTTGCAGGAACAAGAGACCCAGTACTTC	CASSQGLQEQETQYF
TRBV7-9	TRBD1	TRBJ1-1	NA	TGTGCCAGCAGCCCCCGGGACAGACGAAACACTGAAGCTTTCTTT	CASSPRDRRNTEAFF
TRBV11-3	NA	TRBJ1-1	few	TGTGCCAGCAGCTTAGAGGTCTCCTTAGGGACTGAAGCTTTCTTT	CASSLEVSLGTEAFF
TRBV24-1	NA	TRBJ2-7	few	TGTGCCACCAGTGGGAATACAGGGACCTACGAGCAGTACTTC	CATSGNTGTYEQYF
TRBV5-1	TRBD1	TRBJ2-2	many	TGCGCCAGCAGAGGGGACAGTAACACCGGGGAGCTGTTTTTT	CASRGDSNTGELFF
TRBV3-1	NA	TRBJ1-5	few	TGTGCCAGCAGCCCGGACGCGACAGGCGTGCAGCCCCAGCATTTT	CASSPDATGVQPQHF
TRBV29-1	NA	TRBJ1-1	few	TGCAGCGTTGATCTGGGGGCGGGCACTGAAGCTTTCTTT	CSVDLGAGTEAFF
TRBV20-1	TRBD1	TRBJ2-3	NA	TGCAGTGCTATAACTCCGGACAGGGGGGCAGATACGCAGTATTTT	CSAITPDRGADTQYF
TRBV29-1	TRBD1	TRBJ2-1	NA	TGCAGCGTTGGACAGGGGGCCGTCTACAATGAGCAGTTCTTC	CSVGQGAVYNEQFF
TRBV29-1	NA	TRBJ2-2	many	TGCAGCGCCAGGGACGGCGGGGAGCTGTTTTTT	CSARDGGELFF
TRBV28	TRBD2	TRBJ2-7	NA	TGTGCCAGCAGTTTACTTAGGGTCTCTAGCGGGAGCGGCGAGCAGTACTTC	CASSLLRVSSGSGEQYF
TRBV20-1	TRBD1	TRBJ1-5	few	TGCAGTGCTGGCGACAGGGGGCGTTATCAGCCCCAGCATTTT	CSAGDRGRYQPQHF
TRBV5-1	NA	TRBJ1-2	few	TGCGCCAGCAGCTTGGCCGTTCTCTCTAACTATGGCTACACCTTC	CASSLAVLSNYGYTF
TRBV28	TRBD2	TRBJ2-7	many	TGTGCCAGCAGTTTTGGGGATAGCGGGAGGATCACCTACGAGCAGTACTTC	CASSFGDSGRITYEQYF
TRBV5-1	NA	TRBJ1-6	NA	TGCGCCAGCAGCTACCTCGCCAGGGGAATGGATAATTCACCCCTCCACTTT	CASSYLARGMDNSPLHF
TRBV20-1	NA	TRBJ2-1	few	TGCAGTGGTGGAAGGGACTCCTACAATGAGCAGTTCTTC	CSGGRDSYNEQFF
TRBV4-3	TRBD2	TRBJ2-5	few	TGCGCCAGCAGCCAAGAGGCCAGCGGGGCAAAAGAGACCCAGTACTTC	CASSQEASGAKETQYF
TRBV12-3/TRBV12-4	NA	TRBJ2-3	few	TGTGCCAGCACCCTCACGGGGGCTCCGGGGAGAGATACGCAGTATTTT	CASTLTGAPGRDTQYF
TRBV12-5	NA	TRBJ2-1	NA	TGTGCTAGTGGTTTGGGGGGCGGTGGATATTACAATGAGCAGTTCTTC	CASGLGGGGYYNEQFF
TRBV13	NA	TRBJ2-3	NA	TGTGCCAGCAGCATGACGTCAGGGTCAGATACGCAGTATTTT	CASSMTSGSDTQYF
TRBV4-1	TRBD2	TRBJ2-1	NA	TGCGCCAGCAGCCAAGAAGCCAGCGGGGGTGCGGCGGGTGAGCAGTTCTTC	CASSQEASGGAAGEQFF
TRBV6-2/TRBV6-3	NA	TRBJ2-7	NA	TGTGCCAGCAGTTACGAGCAGACCTACGAGCAGTACTTC	CASSYEQTYEQYF
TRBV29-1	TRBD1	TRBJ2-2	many	TGCAGCGTTTCCACAGGGGTACAGACCGGGGAGCTGTTTTTT	CSVSTGVQTGELFF
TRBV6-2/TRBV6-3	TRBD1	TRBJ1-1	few	TGTGCCAGCAGTTACCTGTACGGGACAGGGGACACTGAAGCTTTCTTT	CASSYLYGTGDTEAFF
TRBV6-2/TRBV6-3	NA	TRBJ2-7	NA	TGTGCCAGCAGTTACGGGACACCTTACGAGCAGTACTTC	CASSYGTPYEQYF
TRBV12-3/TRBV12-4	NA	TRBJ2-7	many	TGTGCCAGCTCTGGGGGCGAGCAGTACTTC	CASSGGEQYF
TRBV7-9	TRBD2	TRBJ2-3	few	TGTGCCAGCAGCCGGCGGGGGGATAGTGCAGATACGCAGTATTTT	CASSRRGDSADTQYF
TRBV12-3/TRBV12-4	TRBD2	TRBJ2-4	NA	TGTGCCAGCAGCGGGGGGGGCGCGGACAAAAACATTCAGTACTTC	CASSGGGADKNIQYF
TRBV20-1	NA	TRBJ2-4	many	TGCAGTGCTAGAGACGTTAAGTTAGGGATTGGAAACATTCAGTACTTC	CSARDVKLGIGNIQYF
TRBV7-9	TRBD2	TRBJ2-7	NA	TGTGCCAGCAGCCCCCGGGAGGCCTCCTACGAGCAGTACTTC	CASSPREASYEQYF
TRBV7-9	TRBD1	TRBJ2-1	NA	TGTGCCAGCAGCTTAGGACTGGACAGGGATGAGCAGTTCTTC	CASSLGLDRDEQFF
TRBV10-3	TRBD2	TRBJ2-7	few	TGTGCCATCACCATGGAGCGGGACTACGAGCAGTACTTC	CAITMERDYEQYF